The following is a T cell receptor beta chain sequence with its context. As for treatment: oral pan-JAK inhibitor, 5-10 mg twice daily. This sample was included in a study of CD8+ T cells in alopecia areata. The CDR3 is made up of 12 amino acids. CDR1 MNHNS and CDR2 SASEGT come from the germline V gene. V was trimmed by 6 bases and J by 8 bases, leaving 10 bases between them. Extraction of RNA preceded its reverse transcription into cDNA, which served as the sequencing template. Data came from immunoSEQ multiplex PCR; TCRdb stores just in-frame clones and leaves some out. The sample comprises about 210,000 clones, roughly 44% of which are singletons, and about 2.6% rests with the top ten.

V gene TRBV6-1 combines with J gene TRBJ2-2; D is tentatively TRBD1 or TRBD2 (5 bases each). The sequence was collected from a human donor with alopecia areata. The sample here was CD4+ T cells sorted from blood, taken around week 37, from a patient treated with tofacitinib. CDR3 nucleotides: TGTGCCAGCAGGCCAGGGACGGGGGAGCTGTTTTTT. Translated: CASRPGTGELFF.